The 32 T cell receptor beta chains reported below all come from one sample, sequenced in a study of cytomegalovirus exposure and HLA in healthy donors. The PCR employed 60 Vbeta primers together with 13 Jbeta primers. Here immunoSEQ multiplex PCR was the method, and the copy in TCRdb shows in-frame clones only, minus some. Seen here are approximately 170,000 clones, 65% to 80% observed once, and the top ten hold 4.7%. Sequencing input: PBMCs. The receptors were sampled from a man between 18 and 35 years old in good health and CMV-seropositive.

The chain carries TRBV13 and TRBJ1-2; D is possibly TRBD1 (5 bases). Germline loops: CDR1 PRHDT, CDR2 FYEKMQ (reference sequence). V lost 5 bases, J lost 7 bases, and 11 bases lay in between. The CDR3 covers 12 residues. The CDR3 reads CASSLDRTGYTF. The CDR3 nucleotides are TGTGCCAGCAGCCTTGACAGAACTGGCTACACCTTC.

This chain joins TRBV11-2 and TRBJ1-3, with D maybe TRBD1 (6 bases). The ends were cut back, 5 bases at V and 0 bases at J, with 11 bases in the middle. Germline CDR1 and CDR2: SGHAT and FQNNGV. The CDR3 sequence is 15 residues long. CDR3 DNA sequence: TGTGCCAGCAGCCCCACAGGGCGCTCTGGAAACACCATATATTTT. Protein sequence: CASSPTGRSGNTIYF.

The V gene is TRBV7-9, the J gene TRBJ2-2; 13 nucleotides align to TRBD2. The trim removed 5 bases at V and 6 bases at J, leaving 3 bases unmatched. The CDR3 spans 15 residues. Germline V gives CDR1 SEHNR, CDR2 FQNEAQ (reference sequence). The chain's CDR3 is CASSPGLAGAGELFF. For the CDR3, the DNA is TGTGCCAGCAGCCCAGGACTAGCGGGAGCCGGGGAGCTGTTTTTT.

DNA of the CDR3: TGCACCAGCAGCCGACCCGGACTAGTTCCCCCACAGACCCAGTACTTC. This sequence encodes CTSSRPGLVPPQTQYF. J is TRBJ2-5 and V is TRBV1; TRBD2, the D gene given by the table, was not confirmed from the DNA. TRBV1 is listed as a pseudogene. CDR3 length equals 16 residues.

This chain joins TRBV5-1 and TRBJ1-1, with 10 nucleotides matching TRBD1. Germline values: CDR1 SGHRS, CDR2 YFSETQ. The CDR3 extends over 16 amino acids. J was trimmed by 4 bases and V by 4 bases; bases with no gene match: 10. As DNA, the CDR3 is TGCGCCAGCAGCCGCGGGACAGGGGTGTTCGGCACTGAAGCTTTCTTT. It codes for CASSRGTGVFGTEAFF.

The chain is built from TRBV30 and TRBJ2-5; D may be TRBD2 (6 bases). V gave up 2 bases and J gave up 2 bases, with 18 bases separating them. CDR3 size: 16 residues. Germline V gene data show CDR1 as GTSNPN and CDR2 as SVGIG (reference sequence). The CDR3: CAWSPYRASGQETQYF. As DNA, the CDR3 is TGTGCCTGGAGTCCATACCGGGCCAGCGGGCAAGAGACCCAGTACTTC. Drawing the rest from reference TRBV30 and TRBJ2-5, the complete variable domain is SQTIHQWPATLVQPVGSPLSLECTVEGTSNPNLYWYRQAAGRGLQLLFYSVGIGQISSEVPQNLSASRPQDRQFILSSKKLLLSDSGFYLCAWSPYRASGQETQYFGPGTRLLVL.

The chain uses TRBV2 and TRBJ1-1, with 7 bases identical to TRBD1. The CDR3 contains 15 residues. Germline assignment: CDR1 SNHLY and CDR2 FYNNEI. Trimming removed 5 bases from V and 0 bases from J; junction bases left unmatched: 6. Written as DNA, the CDR3 is TGTGCCAGCAGTAGTCCGACAGGGATGAACACTGAAGCTTTCTTT. It encodes CASSSPTGMNTEAFF.

This rearrangement joins TRBV28 to TRBJ1-1; D is unclear. This CDR3 is built from 12 residues. V was clipped by 7 bases and J by 8 bases, with 14 bases between them. Germline V gene sequence: CDR1 MDHEN, CDR2 SYDVKM. The CDR3 DNA sequence: TGTGCCAGCACAGCATTCCAGGCGGAAGCTTTCTTT. This sequence encodes CASTAFQAEAFF. The full variable domain, its missing parts supplied by reference TRBV28 and TRBJ1-1, is DVKVTQSSRYLVKRTGEKVFLECVQDMDHENMFWYRQDPGLGLRLIYFSYDVKMKEKGDIPEGYSVSREKKERFSLILESASTNQTSMYLCASTAFQAEAFFGQGTRLTVV.

The chain combines TRBV7-9 with TRBJ1-1; D might be TRBD1 (5 bases). The V and J ends lost 5 bases and 11 bases respectively, with 24 bases between them. There are 15 residues in the CDR3. Germline loops: CDR1 SEHNR, CDR2 FQNEAQ (reference sequence). The CDR3 sequence is CASSPYNGGMGEAFF. The CDR3 nucleotides read TGTGCCAGCAGCCCTTATAACGGGGGTATGGGTGAGGCTTTCTTT.

The J gene is TRBJ1-2, the V gene TRBV19; D is uncertain. The CDR3 totals 11 residues. Germline values: CDR1 LNHDA, CDR2 SQIVND (reference sequence). Trimming shortened V by 5 bases and J by 9 bases, and 10 bases separated the two germline ends. The CDR3 region is CASSFRRSYTF. CDR3 bases: TGTGCCAGTAGTTTCCGGAGGAGCTACACCTTC.

The V gene is TRBV6-1, the J gene TRBJ1-5, with D maybe TRBD1 (5 bases). Germline lookup yields CDR1 MNHNS and CDR2 SASEGT. This CDR3 has 17 residues. The ends were cut back, 3 bases at V and 3 bases at J, with 18 bases in the middle. The CDR3 nucleotides are TGTGCCAGCAGTGAGGGATTGTACCAGGGTGCCAATCAGCCCCAGCATTTT. This sequence encodes CASSEGLYQGANQPQHF.

This clone was detected a few times. CDR3 sequence: CSAAPGQGGYTF. The CDR3 DNA reads as TGCAGCGCCGCACCGGGACAGGGAGGCTACACCTTC. J is TRBJ1-2 and V is TRBV29-1; 9 nucleotides match TRBD1. There are 12 residues in the CDR3. The ends lost 7 bases at V and 8 bases at J; junction bases unmatched: 8. CDR1 SQVTM and CDR2 ANQGSEA come from the germline V gene.

The J gene is TRBJ2-1, the V gene TRBV16; 8 bases fit TRBD2. CDR1 KGHSY and CDR2 FQNENV come from the germline V gene. This CDR3 has 14 residues. After removal of 4 bases from V and 10 bases from J, the junction contained 9 bases not matched to a gene. The chain's CDR3 is CASSPRLAMREQFF. The CDR3, as DNA: TGTGCCAGCAGCCCGCGACTAGCGATGCGGGAGCAGTTCTTC. Full variable domain (outside the CDR3, taken from reference TRBV16 and TRBJ2-1): GEEVAQTPKHLVRGEGQKAKLYCAPIKGHSYVFWYQQVLKNEFKFLISFQNENVFDETGMPKERFSAKCLPNSPCSLEIQATKLEDSAVYFCASSPRLAMREQFFGPGTRLTVL.

The rearrangement joins TRBV6-1 to TRBJ2-1, with D tentatively TRBD1 (6 bases). The CDR3 extends over 14 amino acids. V was trimmed by 6 bases and J by 5 bases, leaving 14 bases between them. Germline-derived CDR1 and CDR2 are MNHNS and SASEGT. CDR3 loop: CASRPGVGDNEQFF. CDR3 bases: TGTGCCAGCAGGCCAGGGGTTGGGGACAATGAGCAGTTCTTC.

The chain has TRBV30 and TRBJ2-1; 9 bases match TRBD2. The germline V gene encodes CDR1 GTSNPN and CDR2 SVGIG (reference sequence). V gave up 2 bases and J gave up 7 bases; unmatched junction bases: 12. This CDR3 spans 16 amino acids. CDR3 DNA sequence: TGTGCCTGGAGTCAGAGGGGCGGGGGGGCCAAGAATGAGCAGTTCTTC. It translates to CAWSQRGGGAKNEQFF.

This chain joins TRBV4-2 and TRBJ2-5, with 11 nucleotides matching TRBD2. CDR1 is LGHNA and CDR2 is YNFKEQ in the germline V gene. V lost 1 base and J lost 2; bases outside the gene matches: 6. CDR3 length: 17 amino acids. In nucleotides, the CDR3 is TGTGCCAGCAGCCAAGGGCCCACTAGCGGGGGACAAGAGACCCAGTACTTC. Translating gives CASSQGPTSGGQETQYF.

In this sample, this clone turned up a few times. The chain has TRBV5-4 and TRBJ1-2, with D maybe TRBD1 (5 bases). The CDR3 has 15 residues. V was clipped by 5 bases and J by 4 bases, with 18 bases between them. Per the germline V gene, CDR1 is SGHNT and CDR2 is YYREEE (reference sequence). The CDR3 region has the DNA TGTGCCAGCAGTCGAGGGACTACAGAGGGCTATGGCTACACCTTC. It is translated as CASSRGTTEGYGYTF. Full variable domain (rest looked up from reference TRBV5-4 and TRBJ1-2): ETGVTQSPTHLIKTRGQQVTLRCSSQSGHNTVSWYQQALGQGPQFIFQYYREEENGRGNFPPRFSGLQFPNYSSELNVNALELDDSALYLCASSRGTTEGYGYTFGSGTRLTVV.

This clone was observed a few times. The rearrangement links TRBV5-1 to TRBJ2-1; the match to TRBD2 covers 12 bases. Germline values: CDR1 SGHRS, CDR2 YFSETQ. This CDR3 has 16 residues. The V and J ends lost 3 bases and 2 bases, in that order; junction bases with no gene match: 3. The CDR3 loop is CASSWTSGNTYNEQFF. The CDR3 DNA follows: TGCGCCAGCAGCTGGACTAGCGGGAACACCTACAATGAGCAGTTCTTC.

This chain joins TRBV28 and TRBJ1-6; TRBD1 is a possible D gene (6 bases). The V end lost 0 bases, the J end lost 6 bases, and 24 bases lay between the germline ends. CDR3 length: 20 residues. Germline values: CDR1 MDHEN, CDR2 SYDVKM. The CDR3 DNA is TGTGCCAGCAGTTTATGGGGGTTTGCAGGGGACCACTCAATTAATTCACCCCTCCACTTT. This translates into CASSLWGFAGDHSINSPLHF.

This clone has only a few counts. The J gene is TRBJ1-1, the V gene TRBV6-5; D gene unclear. This CDR3 is built from 11 residues. Trimming took 6 bases from V and 10 from J, leaving 12 bases between them. CDR1 and CDR2 (germline): MNHEY, SVGAGI. CDR3 protein: CASSSLGVAFF. The CDR3 DNA is TGTGCCAGCAGCTCCTTAGGAGTAGCTTTCTTT.

The chain uses TRBV7-9 and TRBJ2-2; D is unclear. The V end was cut by 5 bases, the J end by 6 bases, with 7 bases between. Germline-derived CDR1 and CDR2 are SEHNR and FQNEAQ (reference sequence). This CDR3 spans 12 amino acids. The CDR3 bases are TGTGCCAGCAGCACCCCAGCCGGGGAGCTGTTTTTT. This codes for CASSTPAGELFF.

Turning to this clone: Different DNA sequences within this sample yield the same CDR3. The chain combines TRBV29-1 with TRBJ1-1; the D gene is possibly TRBD1 (6 bases). Germline-derived CDR1 and CDR2 are SQVTM and ANQGSEA. V gave up 6 bases and J gave up 2 bases, with 10 bases separating them. This CDR3 is built from 12 residues. CDR3 DNA sequence: TGCAGCGTCGACAGGTCAAACACTGAAGCTTTCTTT. Its translation: CSVDRSNTEAFF.

V usage is TRBV10-1 and J usage is TRBJ2-1; TRBD2 aligns across 9 bases. The CDR3 sequence is 14 residues long. Germline V lookup: CDR1 WNHNN, CDR2 SYGVQD (reference sequence). V shed 1 base and J 7 bases; nucleotides not matched to a gene: 2. Written as DNA, the CDR3 is TGCGCCAGCAGTGAGTTTAGCGGGAGAAATGAGCAGTTCTTC. It specifies CASSEFSGRNEQFF.

CDR3: CASSLDGQGYTF. Written as DNA, the CDR3 is TGCGCCAGCAGCTTGGACGGACAGGGCTACACCTTC. The V gene is TRBV5-1, the J gene TRBJ1-2; a possible D gene is TRBD1 (6 bases). Trimming pared 0 bases from V and 8 bases from J, leaving 8 bases between. The CDR3 extends over 12 amino acids. The germline gives CDR1 SGHRS, CDR2 YFSETQ. The complete variable domain, with remaining parts taken from reference TRBV5-1 and TRBJ1-2, reads KAGVTQTPRYLIKTRGQQVTLSCSPISGHRSVSWYQQTPGQGLQFLFEYFSETQRNKGNFPGRFSGRQFSNSRSEMNVSTLELGDSALYLCASSLDGQGYTFGSGTRLTVV.

V and J are TRBV11-2 and TRBJ2-2, with 11 positions matching TRBD2. Per the germline V gene, CDR1 is SGHAT and CDR2 is FQNNGV. V dropped 7 bases and J dropped 3; count of bases not matched to a gene: 4. The CDR3 covers 15 residues. Here the CDR3 reads CASITSGGYTGELFF. The CDR3 coding sequence is TGTGCCAGCATCACTAGCGGGGGATACACCGGGGAGCTGTTTTTT. Full variable domain (missing parts from reference TRBV11-2 and TRBJ2-2): EAGVAQSPRYKIIEKRQSVAFWCNPISGHATLYWYQQILGQGPKLLIQFQNNGVVDDSQLPKDRFSAERLKGVDSTLKIQPAKLEDSAVYLCASITSGGYTGELFFGEGSRLTVL.

The CDR3 DNA is TGTGCCAGCAGTGAACTGGGCAGTGCCAGCAATCAGCCCCAGCATTTT. The encoded protein is CASSELGSASNQPQHF. This sequence joins TRBV6-1 and TRBJ1-5; D uncertain. The CDR3 length is 16 residues. CDR1 is MNHNS, CDR2 SASEGT, per germline. Deletions cut 2 bases from V and 1 base from J, with 12 bases between.

The chain links TRBV5-1 to TRBJ1-5, with 9 bases aligning to TRBD1. Germline V CDR1 and CDR2: SGHRS, YFSETQ. The CDR3 spans 14 residues. J lost 7 bases, V lost 4 bases, and 6 bases had no gene match. The CDR3 DNA reads TGCGCCAGCAGCCCGGGACAGGGAAGCCAGCCCCAGCATTTT. Residues: CASSPGQGSQPQHF.

The V call is TRBV6-1, the J call TRBJ1-3; possible D gene TRBD1, 5 bases. The CDR3 length is 17 residues. Germline V gives CDR1 MNHNS, CDR2 SASEGT. V was shortened by 2 bases and J by 2 bases, with 16 bases between the two germline ends. CDR3 in DNA: TGTGCCAGCAGTGAAAGGTCCGTCAGGGATGCTGGAAACACCATATATTTT. This encodes CASSERSVRDAGNTIYF.

The chain is built from TRBV11-1 and TRBJ1-1; D gene uncertain. CDR1 and CDR2 from the germline V gene are SGHAT and FQDESV (reference sequence). Trimming removed 6 bases at V and 5 bases at J, with 13 bases between. This CDR3 has 13 residues. CDR3 nucleotide sequence: TGTGCCAGCAGGATAAATACGGGGACTGAAGCTTTCTTT. Its protein product is CASRINTGTEAFF. The full variable domain, completed using reference TRBV11-1 and TRBJ1-1, is EAEVAQSPRYKITEKSQAVAFWCDPISGHATLYWYRQILGQGPELLVQFQDESVVDDSQLPKDRFSAERLKGVDSTLKIQPAELGDSAMYLCASRINTGTEAFFGQGTRLTVV.

The rearrangement links TRBV25-1 to TRBJ1-2; D is perhaps TRBD1 (5 bases). V was shortened by 5 bases and J by 5 bases, with 18 bases between the two germline ends. The CDR3 is 15 residues long. Germline V gene data show CDR1 as MGHDK and CDR2 as SYGVNS. CDR3 in DNA: TGTGCCAGCAGTTTCACAGGAGGGGCTGGGTATGGCTACACCTTC. This sequence encodes CASSFTGGAGYGYTF.

This clone occurred once. The chain employs TRBV7-9 and TRBJ2-2; unclear D gene. Trimming stripped 5 bases from V and 0 bases from J, with 10 bases between. Germline V gene lookup returns CDR1 SEHNR and CDR2 FQNEAQ (reference sequence). The CDR3 length is 15 residues. Written as DNA, the CDR3 is TGTGCCAGCAGCCCTCGTTCCGCGAACACCGGGGAGCTGTTTTTT. Its protein is CASSPRSANTGELFF.

The chain links TRBV27 to TRBJ1-1; the match to TRBD1 covers 7 bases. CDR3 length: 14 amino acids. The germline V gene has CDR1 MNHEY and CDR2 SMNVEV (reference sequence). V shed 6 bases, J shed 6 bases, and the junction held 10 bases outside the gene matches. The CDR3 coding sequence is TGTGCCAGCAGCCGCAGGGGGGCAAGTCCTGAAGCTTTCTTT. It is translated as CASSRRGASPEAFF.